The source of this T cell receptor (beta chain) is a study of human T cells and chemical hapten exposure. Study-wide results and caveats: Following DPC sensitization, TCRs present above 1 in 1000 frequency showed no change.

This clonotype was seen only a few times. The antigen remains unidentified. Time point noted: pre-sensitization, week 0. The treatment: therapeutic diphenylcyclopropenone sensitization with weekly scalp DPC. CDR1 and CDR2 (germline): KGHDR, SFDVKD. The CDR3 spans 13 residues. Between the trimmed V and J ends, which lost 9 bases and 5 bases, there was a span of 14 bases. TCRdb itself ran the RACE reads through MiXCR, one entry per CDR3 protein. The profile shows more than 250,000 distinct CDR3 sequences, 7.5% to 10% of them singletons. The sequence was obtained from a woman aged 40-49 years with alopecia areata. Some clones in this sample may be carry-over from other donors' samples. V gene TRBV24-1 combines with J gene TRBJ2-3; either TRBD1 or TRBD2 may fit D (5 bases each). The sequences come from whole blood, collected in connection with sensitization to the hapten diphenylcyclopropenone (DPC). CDR3 in amino acids: CATEGPVVDTQYF. The CDR3 bases are TGTGCCACCGAGGGGCCGGTGGTAGATACGCAGTATTTT.